The sequence of this TCR beta chain was determined in a study of T-cell memory formation after mild COVID-19. As for the study in general: Largely donor-specific sequence clusters came from a couple of donors. Study findings and constraints: The appearance of some responding clones in pre-infection memory suggested that cross-reactive memory joined. Among CD4+ contracting clones, most were CM and EM, and CD8+ ones EMRA.

V was cut by 1 base and J by 7 bases, with 12 bases left in between. Germline lookup yields CDR1 SGHDT and CDR2 YYEEEE. This CDR3 region has 14 residues. Sample barcodes and UMIs were carried by the TCR alpha and TCR beta cDNA libraries that 5'RACE generated with constant-segment primers. TCRdb reprocessed the 5' RACE reads via MiXCR and lists one record per CDR3 protein. The profile shows some 70,000 distinct CDR3 sequences, about a sixth of them singletons. This clonotype was detected a few times. The antigen remains undetermined. The sequencing input was PBMCs or a T cell subset sorted from them (not recorded which). The clonotype comes from an adult woman who had mild COVID-19 (a few samples of this study predate the infection). Cell type and time point are not known. V and J are TRBV5-6 and TRBJ1-5, with D unclear. CDR3 residues: CASSLYPGNQPQHF. The CDR3 region has the DNA TGTGCCAGCAGCTTGTACCCGGGGAACCAGCCCCAGCATTTT.